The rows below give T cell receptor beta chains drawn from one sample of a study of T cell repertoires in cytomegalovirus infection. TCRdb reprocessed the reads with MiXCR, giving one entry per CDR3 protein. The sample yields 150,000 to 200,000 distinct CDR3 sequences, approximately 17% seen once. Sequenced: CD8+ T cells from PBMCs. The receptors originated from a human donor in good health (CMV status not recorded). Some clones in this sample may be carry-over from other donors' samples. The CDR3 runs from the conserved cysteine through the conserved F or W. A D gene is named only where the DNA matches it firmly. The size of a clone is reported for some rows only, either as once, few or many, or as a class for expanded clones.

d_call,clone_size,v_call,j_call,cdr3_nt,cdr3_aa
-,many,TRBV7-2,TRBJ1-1,TGTGCCAGCACCCGTCGAGGGGGGTCCAACACTGAAGCTTTCTTT,CASTRRGGSNTEAFF
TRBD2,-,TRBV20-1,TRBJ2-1,TGCAGTCCCTTAGCGGGGACCTACAATGAGCAGTTCTTC,CSPLAGTYNEQFF
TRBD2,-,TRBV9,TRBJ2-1,TGTGCCAGCAGCGTAGACGGACTAGCGAGCTACAATGAGCAGTTCTTC,CASSVDGLASYNEQFF
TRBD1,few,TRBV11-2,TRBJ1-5,TGTGCCAGCAGCTTAGGATTCGACAGGGTGGGAAATCAGCCCCAGCATTTT,CASSLGFDRVGNQPQHF
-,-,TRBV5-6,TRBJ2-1,TGTGCCAGCAGCAGGTCAGATGAGCAGTTCTTC,CASSRSDEQFF
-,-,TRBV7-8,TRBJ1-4,TGTGCCAGCAGCTTAGCGGGCGGGGGGGATGAAAAACTGTTTTTT,CASSLAGGGDEKLFF
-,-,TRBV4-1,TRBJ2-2,TGCGCCAGCAGCCAAGCCCGGGACTACACCGGGGAGCTGTTTTTT,CASSQARDYTGELFF
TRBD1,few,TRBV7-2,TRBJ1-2,TGTGCCAGCAGCTTCGGGACAGGGTTTGATTTCTATGGCTACACCTTC,CASSFGTGFDFYGYTF
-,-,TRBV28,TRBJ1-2,TGTGCCAGCAGGGACAGCTCCCCAAACTATGGCTACACCTTC,CASRDSSPNYGYTF
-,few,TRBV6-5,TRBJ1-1,TGTGCCAGCAGTTACTCGAGTATGAGGGGGAGTAACACTGAAGCTTTCTTT,CASSYSSMRGSNTEAFF
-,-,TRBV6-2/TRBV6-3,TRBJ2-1,TGTGCCAGCAGTTACTGGCGGGTTGAGTACAATGAGCAGTTCTTC,CASSYWRVEYNEQFF
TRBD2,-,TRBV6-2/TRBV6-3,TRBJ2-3,TGTGCCAGCAGTTACTCACCTAGCGGATTCGCGGATACGCAGTATTTT,CASSYSPSGFADTQYF
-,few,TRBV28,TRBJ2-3,TGTGCCAGCAGTTTAAGGATCGTGAGGGGGAAGAGCACAGATACGCAGTATTTT,CASSLRIVRGKSTDTQYF
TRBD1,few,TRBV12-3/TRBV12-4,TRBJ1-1,TGTGCCAGCAGTTTAGCCTGGGACAGGCTGAACACTGAAGCTTTCTTT,CASSLAWDRLNTEAFF
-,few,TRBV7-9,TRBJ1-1,TGTGCCAGCAGCTTAGGACAGGCCCTGAACACTGAAGCTTTCTTT,CASSLGQALNTEAFF
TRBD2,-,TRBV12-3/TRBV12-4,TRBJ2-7,TGTGCCAGCTCCAGCGGGGGCACCTCCTACGAGCAGTACTTC,CASSSGGTSYEQYF
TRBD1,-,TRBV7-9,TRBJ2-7,TGTGCCAGCAGCTCGACGACAGGGCGGACCTACGAGCAGTACTTC,CASSSTTGRTYEQYF
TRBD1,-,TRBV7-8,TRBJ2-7,TGTGCCAGCAGCTACCGGACAGGCAGCTCCTACGAGCAGTACTTC,CASSYRTGSSYEQYF
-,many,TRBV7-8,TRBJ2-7,TGTGCCAGCAGCTTAGTTGTGGACGGAGTTTACGAGCAGTACTTC,CASSLVVDGVYEQYF
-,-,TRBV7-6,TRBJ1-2,TGTGCCAGCAGCACCCGACAGGATACTATCAACTATGGCTACACCTTC,CASSTRQDTINYGYTF
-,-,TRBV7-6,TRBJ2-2,TGTGCCAGCAGCCCCCGGACCTTGGGGGCTGCGAACACCGGGGAGCTGTTATTT,CASSPRTLGAANTGELLF
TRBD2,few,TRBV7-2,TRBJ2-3,TGTGCCAGCAGCCCATTCCTGGGGAGCGGGGGCACAGATACGCAGTATTTT,CASSPFLGSGGTDTQYF
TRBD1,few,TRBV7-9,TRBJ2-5,TGTGCCAGCAGACGACAGGGGGCTGGGGAGACCCAGTACTTC,CASRRQGAGETQYF
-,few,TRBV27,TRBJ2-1,TGTGCCAGCAGCACAGACCGTACTAATGAGCAGTTCTTC,CASSTDRTNEQFF
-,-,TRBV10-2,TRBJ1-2,TGCGCCAGCAGTCCGGGGCAGTATGGCTACACCTTC,CASSPGQYGYTF
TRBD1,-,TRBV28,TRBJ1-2,TGTGCCAGCAGTTATACAGGGGCCTTCTATGGCTACACCTTC,CASSYTGAFYGYTF
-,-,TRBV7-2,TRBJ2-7,TGTGCCAGCAGCTTAGCCGGACCCTACGAGCAGTACTTC,CASSLAGPYEQYF
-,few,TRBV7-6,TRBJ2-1,TGTGCCAGCAGCTACCGGGACACTCTCGGTGAGCAGTTCTTC,CASSYRDTLGEQFF
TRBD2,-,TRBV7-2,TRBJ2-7,TGTGCCAGCAGCGGCCGCCCGGAGTGGCGGGGGGCGGGGGAGCAGTACTTC,CASSGRPEWRGAGEQYF
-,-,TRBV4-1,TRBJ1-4,TGCGCCAGCAGCCAAGGCGTTCTCAATGAAAAACTGTTTTTT,CASSQGVLNEKLFF
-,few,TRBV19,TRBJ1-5,TGTGCCAGTAGTGCCCGGACAGAGGGAGGCAATCAGCCCCAGCATTTT,CASSARTEGGNQPQHF